This entry concerns a single T cell receptor (beta chain). This record comes from a study of blood T cell repertoires in COVID-19. Study details: Sources were T cells, B-cell-depleted T cells, or PBMCs; the material itself was cDNA or gDNA.

In the original analysis: Using reference gene primer amplification, nucleated cell counts were estimated. Clones were read by immunoSEQ multiplex PCR, and TCRdb kept only the in-frame ones, dropping some. The V and J calls and clone size come from that table; D and trimming were worked out from the DNA. The sample shows approximately 230,000 clones, 87% of them seen only once. Losses at the gene ends were 4 bases for V and 2 bases for J; bases not matched to a gene: 3. Germline V gene data show CDR1 as MNHEY and CDR2 as SVGAGI. The CDR3 is made up of 14 amino acids. The TCR was taken from a man aged 18 to 30 with active or convalescent COVID-19. The gene calls are TRBV6-5 and TRBJ2-7; 9 bases fit TRBD1. The sample comprised peripheral blood. CDR3 DNA: TGTGCCAGCAGTTCGCGGACAGGGGCCTACGAGCAGTACTTC. As protein: CASSSRTGAYEQYF.